The text below deals with one T cell receptor (beta chain). Its antigen is undetermined. The PCR made use of 60 Vbeta and 13 Jbeta primers. Sequencing used immunoSEQ multiplex PCR; TCRdb keeps in-frame clones, though not all of them. This sample has some 90,000 clones; under 85% occur once, and the top ten carry approximately 3%. This specimen comes from a study of cytomegalovirus exposure and HLA in healthy donors. Study-wide findings and caveats: The study listed roughly 160 cytomegalovirus-associated TCR beta chains. Highest at DRB1 and lowest at HLA-C, TCR association rates differed among HLA loci in a later analysis. Being indistinguishable, some V segments were excluded, TRBV6-2 and TRBV6-3 among them. What a later analysis reportedly showed was that an Asian-associated ancestry cluster had fewer N-insertions than the 666-donor mean.

The germline CDR1 and CDR2 sequences are SGHDN and FVKESK. The CDR3 has 15 amino acids. V was trimmed by 4 bases and J by 10 bases, leaving 22 bases between them. The chain employs TRBV14 and TRBJ1-2; weak D call: TRBD1 (5 bases). This TCR was sampled from a female donor in good health and CMV-seropositive. The specimen was PBMCs. Here the CDR3 reads CASSLIQDPLEYYTF. As DNA, the CDR3 is TGTGCCAGCAGCCTTATACAGGACCCGCTTGAGTACTACACCTTC.